This is a list of T cell receptor beta chains from one sample in a study of blood T cells in healthy people across ages. One entry per CDR3 protein results from TCRdb running MiXCR on the 5' RACE reads. The table has approximately 960,000 distinct CDR3 sequences, around 29% seen once; the top ten hold roughly 10%. The sample was also linked to a second study, of T cells of mothers and their children.

Sequencing was done on a sample of blood. The source is a woman aged 40 to 49 in good health. Both conserved end residues are trimmed from each CDR3. D genes are given only for firm matches.

j_call: .; d_call: .; v_call: TRBV7-2; cdr3_length: 11; cdr3_aa: ASSLDGTREQY
j_call: TRBJ1-2; d_call: .; v_call: TRBV15; cdr3_length: 15; cdr3_aa: ATSRGIDGGENYGYT
j_call: TRBJ2-1; d_call: TRBD2; v_call: TRBV6-5; cdr3_length: 13; cdr3_aa: ASSIAGTFYNEQF
j_call: TRBJ2-7; d_call: TRBD2; v_call: TRBV28; cdr3_length: 11; cdr3_aa: VSGGFDSYEQY
j_call: TRBJ2-3; d_call: .; v_call: TRBV2; cdr3_length: 11; cdr3_aa: ASAGPQPDTQY
j_call: TRBJ2-7; d_call: TRBD1; v_call: TRBV7-2; cdr3_length: 12; cdr3_aa: ASREQGARNEQY
j_call: TRBJ1-1; d_call: .; v_call: TRBV9; cdr3_length: 13; cdr3_aa: ASSGGGAEGTEAF
j_call: TRBJ1-1; d_call: .; v_call: TRBV10-3; cdr3_length: 9; cdr3_aa: AIGRGTEAF
j_call: TRBJ1-4; d_call: .; v_call: TRBV12-3/TRBV12-4; cdr3_length: 13; cdr3_aa: ASSWGLRGNEKLF
j_call: TRBJ1-6; d_call: TRBD1; v_call: TRBV9; cdr3_length: 14; cdr3_aa: ASSERQGADNSPLH
j_call: TRBJ2-2; d_call: .; v_call: TRBV7-8; cdr3_length: 13; cdr3_aa: ASSLGWASPGELF
j_call: TRBJ2-7; d_call: .; v_call: TRBV7-9; cdr3_length: 12; cdr3_aa: AGSCGGYDYEQY
j_call: TRBJ2-1; d_call: .; v_call: TRBV7-8; cdr3_length: 12; cdr3_aa: ASSPISSRNEQF
j_call: TRBJ1-3; d_call: TRBD1; v_call: TRBV5-5; cdr3_length: 13; cdr3_aa: AGSLTPGGGNTIY
j_call: TRBJ2-1; d_call: .; v_call: TRBV6-5; cdr3_length: 11; cdr3_aa: ASGGLDIYEQF
j_call: TRBJ2-1; d_call: .; v_call: TRBV6-6; cdr3_length: 11; cdr3_aa: ASSHYQYNEQF
j_call: TRBJ2-7; d_call: TRBD2; v_call: TRBV4-2; cdr3_length: 15; cdr3_aa: ASSQGGGGGNGYEQY
j_call: TRBJ2-7; d_call: .; v_call: TRBV2; cdr3_length: 11; cdr3_aa: ASSGAYNGEQY
j_call: TRBJ1-1; d_call: .; v_call: TRBV12-3/TRBV12-4; cdr3_length: 12; cdr3_aa: ASRAGARVTEAF
j_call: TRBJ1-4; d_call: TRBD1; v_call: TRBV28; cdr3_length: 10; cdr3_aa: ASQGTNEKLF
j_call: TRBJ2-3; d_call: .; v_call: TRBV29-1; cdr3_length: 13; cdr3_aa: SVGGSARNTDTQY
j_call: TRBJ1-1; d_call: .; v_call: TRBV7-6; cdr3_length: 12; cdr3_aa: ASSLRLINTEAF